Shown below are 10 T cell receptor beta chains from a single sample sequenced in a study of T-cell memory formation after mild COVID-19. From the 5' RACE reads, TCRdb called clonotypes with MiXCR, one entry per CDR3 protein. Here the sample spans some 320,000 distinct CDR3 sequences, roughly 15% being singletons. The sequenced material came from PBMCs or a T cell subset sorted from them (not recorded which). All receptors come from a man between 18 and 29 years old who had mild COVID-19 (a few samples of this study predate the infection). Cell type and time point are not known.

The gene calls are TRBV9 and TRBJ1-4, with D perhaps TRBD1 (6 bases). The CDR3 has 16 residues. Germline lookup yields CDR1 SGDLS and CDR2 YYNGEE. The V end lost 0 bases, the J end lost 8 bases, and 17 bases lay between the germline ends. In DNA, the CDR3 is TGTGCCAGCAGCGTAGATGTAGGACAGCCGGGAGAAAAACTGTTTTTT. Encoded protein: CASSVDVGQPGEKLFF. Together with reference TRBV9 and TRBJ1-4, the CDR3 gives the full variable domain: DSGVTQTPKHLITATGQRVTLRCSPRSGDLSVYWYQQSLDQGLQFLIQYYNGEERAKGNILERFSAQQFPDLHSELNLSSLELGDSALYFCASSVDVGQPGEKLFFGSGTQLSVL.

There are a few counts of this clonotype. The V call is TRBV12-3 or TRBV12-4, the J call TRBJ2-2; D may correspond to TRBD1 or TRBD2 (6 bases each). CDR3 length equals 14 residues. V was trimmed by 3 bases and J by 4 bases, leaving 9 bases between them. The CDR3 protein is CASSFGGRTGELFF. CDR3 coding DNA: TGTGCCAGCAGTTTCGGGGGCCGCACCGGGGAGCTGTTTTTT.

This clonotype has a single count. The CDR3 sequence: CASSFSGQGFTDTQYF. The CDR3 DNA is TGTGCCAGCAGCTTCTCGGGACAGGGATTCACAGATACGCAGTATTTT. V is TRBV13 and J is TRBJ2-3, with TRBD1 matching over 9 bases. Trimming took 3 bases from V and 2 from J; bases not matched to a gene: 6. In germline, CDR1 is PRHDT, CDR2 FYEKMQ (reference sequence). The CDR3 totals 16 residues.

V usage is TRBV20-1 and J usage is TRBJ2-3, with D possibly called TRBD1 or TRBD2 (5 bases each). V dropped 5 bases and J dropped 7 bases, with 10 bases sitting between them. This CDR3 contains 11 residues. Germline V gene lookup returns CDR1 DFQATT and CDR2 SNEGSKA (reference sequence). In DNA form, the CDR3 reads TGCAGTGCTCAAGGGACCCATACGCAGTATTTT. It is translated as CSAQGTHTQYF.

The chain links TRBV2 to TRBJ2-5; a possible D gene is TRBD2 (6 bases). The germline V gene has CDR1 SNHLY and CDR2 FYNNEI. CDR3 size: 11 residues. CDR3 nucleotides: TGTGCTCCGGGAGACCAAGAGACCCAGTACTTC. Protein: CAPGDQETQYF.

This clonotype was found a few times. The chain combines TRBV20-1 with TRBJ2-1; D may be TRBD2 (5 bases). The CDR3 covers 14 residues. Germline values: CDR1 DFQATT, CDR2 SNEGSKA (reference sequence). Deletions cut 1 base from V and 1 base from J, with 8 bases between. For the CDR3, the DNA is TGCAGTGCTAGAGCGGGGAATTCCTACAATGAGCAGTTCTTC. Amino acids: CSARAGNSYNEQFF.

The V and J genes are TRBV4-3 and TRBJ2-5; D ambiguous. Germline loops: CDR1 LGHNA, CDR2 YSLEER. Between the trimmed V and J ends, which lost 0 bases and 4 bases, there was a span of 9 bases. CDR3 length equals 14 residues. Here the CDR3 reads CASSQEWRSETQYF. The CDR3 bases are TGCGCCAGCAGCCAAGAGTGGCGTTCAGAGACCCAGTACTTC.

This clonotype has just a few counts. J is TRBJ1-2 and V is TRBV15; D perhaps matches TRBD1 (5 bases). CDR1 is LNHNV, CDR2 YYDKDF, per germline (reference sequence). The CDR3 is made up of 15 amino acids. V was pared by 1 base and J by 4 bases, with 13 bases between. In DNA, the CDR3 is TGTGCCACCAGCAGAGCCGAAAGGGACTCCTATGGCTACACCTTC. Its protein product is CATSRAERDSYGYTF.

This clonotype was seen only a few times. The chain combines TRBV6-5 with TRBJ1-2, with D unclear. Germline assignment: CDR1 MNHEY and CDR2 SVGAGI. The CDR3 contains 15 residues. The ends were cut back, 3 bases at V and 4 bases at J, with 15 bases in the middle. CDR3 loop: CASSYLESTIYGYTF. The DNA for the CDR3 is TGTGCCAGCAGTTATCTCGAGAGTACAATCTATGGCTACACCTTC.

The chain uses TRBV5-1 and TRBJ2-5; 8 bases align to TRBD2. Looked up from germline, CDR1 is SGHRS and CDR2 is YFSETQ. V was pared by 4 bases and J by 5 bases, with 10 bases of the junction left unmatched. The CDR3 runs 15 residues. The CDR3 is CASSAAGTREETQYF. In DNA, the CDR3 is TGCGCCAGCAGCGCGGCCGGGACTAGAGAGGAGACCCAGTACTTC.